Here is one TCR beta chain with its context. TCRdb's table, derived via immunoSEQ multiplex PCR, lists solely in-frame clones and lacks some. Of nearly 200,000 clones listed, 91% are singletons. This CDR3 is 14 amino acids long. Germline V gene lookup returns CDR1 SNHLY and CDR2 FYNNEI. Trimming removed 7 bases at V and 5 bases at J, with 17 bases between. The data belong to a study of control samples from healthy donors and cancer patients. This TCR came from a man aged 30 to 45 in good health. Sequenced: blood. This chain joins TRBV2 and TRBJ1-1; D perhaps matches TRBD1 (5 bases). This CDR3 reads CASTQRGVQTEAFF. CDR3 in DNA: TGTGCCAGCACCCAACGAGGGGTTCAAACTGAAGCTTTCTTT.